A single sample is the source of the 31 T cell receptor beta chains below, sequenced in a study of T cells in localized non-small cell lung cancer. Sequenced by immunoSEQ multiplex PCR; TCRdb stores in-frame clones only, minus some. The data show around 17,000 clones, roughly 90% seen once. This material consisted of peripheral blood mononuclear cells, taken before any cancer treatment. These receptors all stem from a woman aged 40-75 years with stage III lung adenocarcinoma.

The chain carries TRBV15 and TRBJ1-4; D call uncertain. CDR3 size: 19 residues. Germline assignment: CDR1 LNHNV and CDR2 YYDKDF (reference sequence). V was clipped by 0 bases and J by 3 bases, with 20 bases between them. The CDR3 reads CATSRDGEATLSANEKLFF. DNA for the CDR3: TGTGCCACCAGCAGAGATGGGGAGGCGACCCTTTCGGCTAATGAAAAACTGTTTTTT.

Only one count was recorded for this clone. The same CDR3 also results from other DNA sequences found in this sample. CDR3 in DNA: TGTGCCAGCAGCTTAGTACTAGCGGGACCACAGTTCTTC. This encodes CASSLVLAGPQFF. V usage is TRBV7-9 and J usage is TRBJ2-1, with 10 bases fitting TRBD2. This CDR3 comprises 13 residues. Trimming cost V 1 base and J 13 bases; bases outside gene matches: 4. Germline CDR1 and CDR2: SEHNR and FQNEAQ (reference sequence).

The J gene is TRBJ2-5, the V gene TRBV6-5, with TRBD1 as a possible D gene (6 bases). CDR3 size: 13 residues. The germline gives CDR1 MNHEY, CDR2 SVGAGI. With 5 bases removed from V and 2 bases from J, the gap between germline ends came to 9 bases. The CDR3 DNA sequence: TGTGCCAGCAGTCGGACAGAGCAAGAGACCCAGTACTTC. It translates to CASSRTEQETQYF.

The chain has TRBV30 and TRBJ2-4; 7 bases are shared with TRBD2. From germline, CDR1 is GTSNPN and CDR2 SVGIG (reference sequence). The J segment lost 5 bases and the V segment lost 3 bases, leaving 7 bases of the junction unmatched. This CDR3 comprises 14 residues. CDR3: CAWSEGLLQNIQYF. The CDR3 DNA is TGTGCCTGGAGCGAGGGACTACTCCAAAACATTCAGTACTTC.

The genes are TRBV9 and TRBJ2-4, with TRBD2 as a possible D gene (5 bases). Trimming pared 3 bases from V and 6 bases from J, leaving 10 bases between. The CDR3 is 13 residues long. Looked up from germline, CDR1 is SGDLS and CDR2 is YYNGEE. CDR3 nucleotides: TGTGCCAGCAGCGCCCCTCGGGGAAACATTCAGTACTTC. It translates to CASSAPRGNIQYF. The full variable domain, with the rest looked up from reference TRBV9 and TRBJ2-4, is DSGVTQTPKHLITATGQRVTLRCSPRSGDLSVYWYQQSLDQGLQFLIQYYNGEERAKGNILERFSAQQFPDLHSELNLSSLELGDSALYFCASSAPRGNIQYFGAGTRLSVL.

The chain links TRBV5-1 to TRBJ2-5, with 9 bases that match TRBD1. The V and J ends lost 7 bases and 4 bases, in that order; junction bases with no gene match: 11. The germline gives CDR1 SGHRS, CDR2 YFSETQ. This CDR3 region has 15 residues. This CDR3 is CASSVMGQGRETQYF. CDR3 sequence (DNA): TGCGCCAGCTCAGTAATGGGACAGGGACGAGAGACCCAGTACTTC.

The chain combines TRBV2 with TRBJ2-3; the D gene is possibly TRBD2 (6 bases). The CDR3 is made up of 13 amino acids. Trimming removed 6 bases from V and 4 bases from J, with 11 bases in between. Germline V lookup: CDR1 SNHLY, CDR2 FYNNEI. In nucleotides, the CDR3 is TGTGCCAGCAGCCCGGAGGGCGCAGATACGCAGTATTTT. Translating it yields CASSPEGADTQYF.

This chain joins TRBV5-1 and TRBJ2-4, with TRBD2 matching over 14 bases. Germline V gene data show CDR1 as SGHRS and CDR2 as YFSETQ. The CDR3 loop spans 19 amino acids. J was trimmed by 0 bases and V by 4 bases; bases with no gene match: 9. In nucleotides, the CDR3 is TGCGCCAGCAGCCCGGGACTAGCGGGGGTTGCCCTAGCCAAAAACATTCAGTACTTC. This gives the protein CASSPGLAGVALAKNIQYF.

The chain has TRBV18 and TRBJ1-1; tentative D call: TRBD1 (5 bases). This CDR3 comprises 13 residues. V was trimmed by 0 bases and J by 8 bases, leaving 10 bases between them. Per the germline V gene, CDR1 is KGHSH and CDR2 is LQKENI. CDR3 loop: CASSPPGTDEAFF. The CDR3 DNA reads as TGTGCCAGCTCACCACCGGGGACCGACGAAGCTTTCTTT.

V and J are TRBV5-1 and TRBJ2-5; 7 bases agree with TRBD2. V gave up 0 bases and J gave up 5 bases; unmatched junction bases: 10. The CDR3 runs to 16 residues. The germline V gene has CDR1 SGHRS and CDR2 YFSETQ. The CDR3 region is CASSLGLGRVIETQYF. The CDR3 bases are TGCGCCAGCAGCTTGGGTCTAGGGAGGGTGATTGAGACCCAGTACTTC.

The V call is TRBV28, the J call TRBJ1-4; D unclear. V was pared by 8 bases and J by 0 bases, with 13 bases between. There are 15 residues in the CDR3. Looked up from germline, CDR1 is MDHEN and CDR2 is SYDVKM. The CDR3 protein is CASGDIRATNEKLFF. The CDR3 DNA reads TGTGCCAGCGGGGATATCCGGGCAACTAATGAAAAACTGTTTTTT.

The chain uses TRBV5-6 and TRBJ2-2; 7 bases are a match to TRBD1. The junction had 14 bases not matched to a gene; V was cut back by 7 bases and J by 5 bases. The length of the CDR3 is 16 residues. CDR1 SGHDT and CDR2 YYEEEE come from the germline V gene. CDR3 loop: CASRYYDRDVTGELFF. CDR3 DNA sequence: TGTGCCAGCCGCTATTACGACAGGGACGTAACCGGGGAGCTGTTTTTT.

The J gene is TRBJ1-3, the V gene TRBV29-1; 9 bases are a match to TRBD1. Germline V gives CDR1 SQVTM, CDR2 ANQGSEA. V dropped 2 bases and J dropped 6; count of bases not matched to a gene: 8. The CDR3 covers 15 residues. CDR3: CSVEKDRGPLNTIYF. The CDR3, as DNA: TGCAGCGTTGAAAAGGACAGGGGTCCCCTAAACACCATATATTTT.

This CDR3 is CASGLVQGADTQYF. CDR3 nucleotides: TGTGCTAGTGGTTTGGTCCAGGGGGCAGATACGCAGTATTTT. V and J are TRBV12-5 and TRBJ2-3; TRBD1 matches 7 bases. The CDR3 is made up of 14 amino acids. Unmatched junction bases numbered 1, after V lost 0 bases and J lost 4 bases. Germline values: CDR1 LGHNT, CDR2 FRNRAP.

This clone is a singleton in its sample. V is TRBV6-5 and J is TRBJ1-5; D may be TRBD1 (5 bases). Deletions cut 6 bases from V and 0 bases from J, with 12 bases between. The CDR3 sequence is 15 residues long. CDR1 and CDR2 (germline): MNHEY, SVGAGI. CDR3 sequence: CASSSRGDSNQPQHF. CDR3 nucleotides: TGTGCCAGCAGCTCCCGGGGGGATAGCAATCAGCCCCAGCATTTT.

V usage is TRBV6-5 and J usage is TRBJ1-2, with a possible D match to TRBD1 (5 bases). This CDR3 comprises 13 residues. With 6 bases removed from V and 7 bases from J, the gap between germline ends came to 15 bases. The germline V gene encodes CDR1 MNHEY and CDR2 SVGAGI. The CDR3 DNA is TGTGCCAGCAGGTGGGGCTTGCGGGGTGGCTACACCTTC. It encodes CASRWGLRGGYTF.

This rearrangement joins TRBV11-2 to TRBJ1-6; maybe TRBD1 (5 bases). V lost 0 bases and J lost 12, with 15 bases in between. The CDR3 length is 15 residues. CDR1 SGHAT and CDR2 FQNNGV come from the germline V gene. The CDR3 nucleotides are TGTGCCAGCAGCTTAGAGGCCGGGACGGACCGACCCCTCCACTTT. It translates to CASSLEAGTDRPLHF.

The DNA for the CDR3 is TGCGCCAGCAGCCAAGGGGAACAGGTTCAAGAGACCCAGTACTTC. As protein: CASSQGEQVQETQYF. The chain is built from TRBV4-1 and TRBJ2-5; a possible D gene is TRBD1 (5 bases). The CDR3 runs 15 residues. Trimming shortened V by 1 base and J by 2 bases, and 11 bases separated the two germline ends. Germline lookup yields CDR1 MGHRA and CDR2 YSYEKL.

The rearrangement links TRBV5-1 to TRBJ1-2; 8 nucleotides agree with TRBD1. This CDR3 has 15 amino acids. Germline V gene sequence: CDR1 SGHRS, CDR2 YFSETQ. Trimming removed 4 bases from V and 5 bases from J; junction bases left unmatched: 10. The CDR3 coding sequence is TGCGCCAGCAGCCCCCGGGGCAGGGGGCTTTATGGCTACACCTTC. It yields the protein CASSPRGRGLYGYTF.

This sequence joins TRBV14 and TRBJ2-3; 7 nucleotides line up with TRBD1. Germline CDR1 and CDR2: SGHDN and FVKESK. The trim removed 1 base at V and 3 bases at J, leaving 4 bases unmatched. The CDR3 spans 15 residues. CDR3: CASSQGDSLTDTQYF. In DNA, the CDR3 is TGTGCCAGCAGCCAAGGGGACAGCCTTACAGATACGCAGTATTTT.

The sample holds one count of this clone. This chain uses TRBV28 with TRBJ2-7; 9 nucleotides align to TRBD1. The CDR3 totals 15 residues. The junction had 9 bases not matched to a gene; V was cut back by 6 bases and J by 3 bases. Looked up from germline, CDR1 is MDHEN and CDR2 is SYDVKM. CDR3 sequence reads: CASSYSGTGFYEQYF. Written as DNA, the CDR3 is TGTGCCAGCAGCTACTCCGGGACAGGGTTCTACGAGCAGTACTTC.

The rearrangement uses TRBV6-1 and TRBJ2-7; 8 nucleotides match TRBD2. Germline V gene lookup returns CDR1 MNHNS and CDR2 SASEGT. The CDR3 is made up of 14 amino acids. Trimming cost V 4 bases and J 6 bases; bases outside gene matches: 8. The CDR3 coding sequence is TGTGCCAGCAGTGGGACACGGGCGGGGGGCGAGCAGTACTTC. It is translated as CASSGTRAGGEQYF.

The rearrangement links TRBV7-9 to TRBJ2-5; TRBD2 matches at 8 bases. Trimming took 4 bases from V and 4 from J; bases not matched to a gene: 5. From germline, CDR1 is SEHNR and CDR2 FQNEAQ (reference sequence). CDR3 length equals 14 residues. This CDR3 reads CASSSGLAGETQYF. CDR3 bases: TGTGCCAGCAGCTCCGGACTAGCAGGAGAGACCCAGTACTTC.

The J gene is TRBJ2-1, the V gene TRBV7-2; maybe TRBD2 (7 bases). CDR3 length equals 14 residues. V lost 6 bases, J lost 4 bases, and 13 bases lay in between. Germline V gene sequence: CDR1 SGHTA, CDR2 FQGNSA. CDR3 amino acids: CASSRGGGYNEQFF. The CDR3 nucleotides read TGTGCCAGCAGTAGGGGGGGCGGATACAATGAGCAGTTCTTC.

The CDR3 region is CATSMGGSTDTQYF. The CDR3 nucleotides read TGTGCCACTTCCATGGGGGGATCCACAGATACGCAGTATTTT. The chain recombines TRBV7-3 with TRBJ2-3; a weak D match, TRBD2 (6 bases). V lost 10 bases, J lost 2 bases, and 16 bases lay in between. The CDR3 has 14 residues. CDR1 and CDR2 (germline): SGHTA, FQGTGA. Drawing the rest from reference TRBV7-3 and TRBJ2-3, the complete variable domain is GAGVSQTPSNKVTEKGKYVELRCDPISGHTALYWYRQSLGQGPEFLIYFQGTGAADDSGLPNDRFFAVRPEGSVSTLKIQRTERGDSAVYLCATSMGGSTDTQYFGPGTRLTVL.

This chain links TRBV6-5 with TRBJ1-3; 7 bases fit TRBD1. V was pared by 7 bases and J by 0 bases, with 0 bases of the junction left unmatched. Germline CDR1 MNHEY, CDR2 SVGAGI. The CDR3 spans 13 residues. The chain's CDR3 is CASKGASGNTIYF. Here the CDR3 DNA reads TGTGCCAGCAAGGGGGCCTCTGGAAACACCATATATTTT.

The chain joins TRBV6-5 to TRBJ2-3, with 8 bases matching TRBD2. The CDR3 is 14 residues long. After removal of 6 bases from V and 1 base from J, the junction contained 3 bases not matched to a gene. Germline V lookup: CDR1 MNHEY, CDR2 SVGAGI. The CDR3 loop is CASRKTSGTDTQYF. The CDR3 DNA follows: TGTGCCAGCAGGAAGACTAGCGGCACAGATACGCAGTATTTT.

In its sample, this clone ranks as medium-sized (0.01 to 0.1%). The rearrangement uses TRBV5-6 and TRBJ1-2; D gene uncertain. CDR1 and CDR2 (germline): SGHDT, YYEEEE. The CDR3 spans 15 residues. With 3 bases removed from V and 2 bases from J, the gap between germline ends came to 14 bases. The CDR3 loop reads CASSSGFTGNYGYTF. The CDR3 nucleotides read TGTGCCAGCAGCTCCGGGTTCACCGGAAACTATGGCTACACCTTC.

The V and J genes are TRBV2 and TRBJ1-2; D remains unclear. This CDR3 is built from 13 residues. The ends were cut back, 6 bases at V and 3 bases at J, with 11 bases in the middle. Germline V gene data show CDR1 as SNHLY and CDR2 as FYNNEI. CDR3 sequence: CASSARVDYGYTF. The CDR3 DNA reads TGTGCCAGCAGCGCTAGGGTTGACTATGGCTACACCTTC.

The chain joins TRBV9 to TRBJ1-3, with D maybe TRBD1 (6 bases). This CDR3 has 15 residues. V was clipped by 0 bases and J by 2 bases, with 9 bases between them. Germline-derived CDR1 and CDR2 are SGDLS and YYNGEE. For the CDR3, the DNA is TGTGCCAGCAGCGTAGGGGCAGGGGCTGGAAACACCATATATTTT. Protein: CASSVGAGAGNTIYF.

The chain recombines TRBV4-1 with TRBJ2-1; 7 nucleotides align to TRBD2. The CDR3 extends over 14 amino acids. Unmatched junction bases numbered 5, after V lost 1 base and J lost 8 bases. Germline-derived CDR1 and CDR2 are MGHRA and YSYEKL. The CDR3 nucleotides are TGCGCCAGCAGCCAAGTTGCGGGAGTAGATGAGCAGTTCTTC. Translation gives CASSQVAGVDEQFF.